Listed here are 13 T cell receptor beta chains from one sample, sequenced in a study of blood T cell repertoires in COVID-19. Produced via immunoSEQ multiplex PCR; TCRdb's table is partial and in-frame only. The table has hundreds of thousands of clones, around nine tenths seen once. The specimen sequenced was peripheral blood. The origin of the receptors is a woman in her 70s with COVID-19, enrolled during active disease.

This chain uses TRBV7-2 with TRBJ2-6; D perhaps matches TRBD1 (6 bases). This CDR3 contains 18 residues. CDR1 is SGHTA, CDR2 FQGNSA, per germline. The V and J ends lost 5 bases and 0 bases respectively, with 17 bases between them. The CDR3 bases are TGTGCCAGCAGCCCACCGACACAGGGTATCTCTGGGGCCAACGTCCTGACTTTC. It specifies CASSPPTQGISGANVLTF.

The chain is built from TRBV2 and TRBJ1-5; D gene uncertain. Trimming shortened V by 2 bases and J by 7 bases, and 12 bases separated the two germline ends. The CDR3 is made up of 14 amino acids. The V gene's germline CDR1 is SNHLY and CDR2 FYNNEI. CDR3 sequence: CASSERVPGQPQHF. CDR3 bases: TGTGCCAGCAGTGAAAGGGTTCCGGGACAGCCCCAGCATTTT.

J is TRBJ1-1 and V is TRBV10-2, with D maybe TRBD1 (6 bases). Per germline, CDR1 WSHSY and CDR2 SAAADI. V lost 7 bases, J lost 8 bases, and 14 bases lay in between. CDR3 length equals 12 residues. The CDR3 region is CASTGQLPEAFF. The CDR3 bases are TGCGCCAGCACAGGACAGCTCCCCGAAGCTTTCTTT.

V is TRBV28 and J is TRBJ1-1; perhaps TRBD1 as D (5 bases). Germline V gene data show CDR1 as MDHEN and CDR2 as SYDVKM. V was pared by 6 bases and J by 0 bases, with 14 bases between. This CDR3 is 15 amino acids long. The CDR3 sequence: CASRGLEYMNTEAFF. The DNA for the CDR3 is TGTGCCAGCAGGGGGCTGGAGTACATGAACACTGAAGCTTTCTTT.

This clone was observed once. Other DNA sequences of this sample code for an identical CDR3. J is TRBJ1-1 and V is TRBV19; D not certain. The germline gives CDR1 LNHDA, CDR2 SQIVND (reference sequence). Trimming took off 1 base at V and 2 bases at J, with 8 bases between the two ends. The CDR3 extends over 14 amino acids. The CDR3 region has the DNA TGTGCCAGTAGTATAGGCACAGAAAACACTGAAGCTTTCTTT. Translation: CASSIGTENTEAFF.

The chain joins TRBV2 to TRBJ2-7; D may be TRBD1 (6 bases). V was clipped by 8 bases and J by 0 bases, with 11 bases between them. Germline V lookup: CDR1 SNHLY, CDR2 FYNNEI. The CDR3 extends over 13 amino acids. Here the CDR3 reads CASSGHHSYEQYF. The DNA for the CDR3 is TGTGCCAGCTCGGGACACCACTCCTACGAGCAGTACTTC.

The genes are TRBV5-1 and TRBJ1-3; the match to TRBD1 covers 8 bases. V lost 7 bases, J lost 4 bases, and 4 bases stayed unmatched. Germline CDR1 and CDR2: SGHRS and YFSETQ. CDR3 size: 13 residues. DNA of the CDR3: TGCGCCAGCTCTAGGACAGGGGGAAACACCATATATTTT. It yields the protein CASSRTGGNTIYF.

CDR3 sequence reads: CASSPERGGHIKEFF. CDR3 sequence (DNA): TGTGCCAGCAGCCCCGAGCGGGGGGGCCACATCAAGGAGTTCTTC. The rearrangement joins TRBV7-2 to TRBJ2-1; 10 bases are a match to TRBD2. V was clipped by 5 bases and J by 14 bases; unmatched bases: 15. In germline, CDR1 is SGHTA, CDR2 FQGNSA. CDR3 length: 15 amino acids.

The chain couples TRBV2 to TRBJ1-1; 11 bases are a match to TRBD1. This CDR3 has 15 amino acids. V gave up 8 bases and J gave up 4 bases; unmatched junction bases: 9. Per the germline V gene, CDR1 is SNHLY and CDR2 is FYNNEI. CDR3 in amino acids: CASRRDRGLGTEAFF. Written as DNA, the CDR3 is TGTGCCAGCCGCCGGGACAGGGGGTTGGGCACTGAAGCTTTCTTT. Using reference TRBV2 and TRBJ1-1 for the parts outside the CDR3, the full variable domain is EPEVTQTPSHQVTQMGQEVILRCVPISNHLYFYWYRQILGQKVEFLVSFYNNEISEKSEIFDDQFSVERPDGSNFTLKIRSTKLEDSAMYFCASRRDRGLGTEAFFGQGTRLTVV.

This clone was seen just once. This rearrangement joins TRBV7-2 to TRBJ1-5; D remains ambiguous. The ends were cut back, 8 bases at V and 5 bases at J, with 13 bases in the middle. The CDR3 consists of 13 residues. CDR1 and CDR2 from the germline V gene are SGHTA and FQGNSA. DNA of the CDR3: TGTGCCAGCCGACTGGATGGGTATCAGCCCCAGCATTTT. Residues: CASRLDGYQPQHF.

Comment on this clone: Within the sample, other DNA sequences also encode this same CDR3. Here the CDR3 DNA reads TGTGCCAGCAGCTTAGTGGCGGGGGCCTACGAGCAGTACTTC. Its protein is CASSLVAGAYEQYF. This chain links TRBV7-8 with TRBJ2-7; TRBD2 matches 7 bases. Looked up from germline, CDR1 is SGHVS and CDR2 is FQNEAQ. V shed 1 base and J 2 bases; nucleotides not matched to a gene: 2. The CDR3 has 14 residues. Looking up the rest from reference TRBV7-8 and TRBJ2-7 gives the full variable domain: GAGVSQSPRYKVAKRGQDVALRCDPISGHVSLFWYQQALGQGPEFLTYFQNEAQLDKSGLPSDRFFAERPEGSVSTLKIQRTQQEDSAVYLCASSLVAGAYEQYFGPGTRLTVT.

V gene TRBV9 combines with J gene TRBJ2-7; 9 positions match TRBD1. CDR1 and CDR2 from the germline V gene are SGDLS and YYNGEE. J lost 0 bases, V lost 4 bases, and 8 bases had no gene match. The CDR3 is 16 residues long. CDR3 in DNA: TGTGCCAGCAGCCCCAGGACAGGGGAAGGCTCCTACGAGCAGTACTTC. Residues: CASSPRTGEGSYEQYF. Full variable domain (outside the CDR3, taken from reference TRBV9 and TRBJ2-7): DSGVTQTPKHLITATGQRVTLRCSPRSGDLSVYWYQQSLDQGLQFLIQYYNGEERAKGNILERFSAQQFPDLHSELNLSSLELGDSALYFCASSPRTGEGSYEQYFGPGTRLTVT.

The gene calls are TRBV6-6 and TRBJ1-5; D is ambiguous. Germline CDR1 is MNHNY and CDR2 is SVGAGI (reference sequence). V was pared by 0 bases and J by 0 bases, with 3 bases between. The CDR3 spans 14 residues. The CDR3 coding sequence is TGTGCCAGCAGTTACTCGTATAGCAATCAGCCCCAGCATTTT. It yields the protein CASSYSYSNQPQHF.